The T cell receptor beta chain under discussion was sequenced for a study of blood T cell repertoires in COVID-19. Sequencing used immunoSEQ multiplex PCR; TCRdb keeps in-frame clones, though not all of them. The sample has tens of thousands of clones; 65% to 90% are singletons. The TCR originated in a man aged 60 to 69 with acute or convalescent COVID-19. Sequenced input: peripheral blood.

The CDR3 nucleotides are TGTGCCAGCGGACTCGGACAGGGGACATGGGCCCTCCACTTT. Translating gives CASGLGQGTWALHF. This chain connects TRBV6-5 to TRBJ1-6, with 9 bases that match TRBD1. From germline, CDR1 is MNHEY and CDR2 SVGAGI. V gave up 8 bases and J gave up 14 bases; unmatched junction bases: 13. The CDR3 length is 14 residues.